This TCR beta chain is from a study of vaccination and CD4 T cells after COVID-19. Study-wide context: Post-vaccine sampling followed dose two by a median 72 days (range 14 to 241). Cells were stimulated with overlapping spike peptides from SARS-CoV-2, HCoV-NL63, HCoV-OC43 and HCoV-229E.

Concerning this clonotype: The antigen is undetermined.

Treatment of the sample: roughly 10-day PBMC culture with coronavirus spike peptide pools or control peptides (ViraFEST assay). This CDR3 comprises 13 residues. Germline-derived CDR1 and CDR2 are KGHDR and SFDVKD. V was clipped by 2 bases and J by 2 bases, with 5 bases between them. The Oncomine TCR Beta short-read assay was what sequenced the DNA obtained from cultured CD4+ T cells. TCRdb ran MiXCR on the PCR reads and lists one entry per CDR3 protein. The sample consists of nearly 8,000 distinct CDR3 sequences, about three fifths of them appearing once. This chain links TRBV24-1 with TRBJ1-2; the D is unclear. The clonotype was recovered from a human donor who had recovered from COVID-19. Sequencing was performed on CD4+ T cells from blood, cultured in vitro. CDR3 amino acids: CATSDSRNYGYTF. In nucleotides, the CDR3 is TGTGCCACCAGTGATTCCCGCAACTATGGCTACACCTTC.